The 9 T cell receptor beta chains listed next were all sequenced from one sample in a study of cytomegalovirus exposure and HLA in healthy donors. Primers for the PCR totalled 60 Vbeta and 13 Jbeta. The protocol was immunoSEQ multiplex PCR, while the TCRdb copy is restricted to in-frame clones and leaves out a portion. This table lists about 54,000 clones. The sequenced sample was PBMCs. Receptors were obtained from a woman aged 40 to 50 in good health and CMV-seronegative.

The CDR3 DNA follows: TGTGCCAGCAGTTACCAAGGACAGGGGTCAGGGGGCTACACCTTC. Translated: CASSYQGQGSGGYTF. The chain recombines TRBV28 with TRBJ1-2; 9 bases agree with TRBD1. From germline, CDR1 is MDHEN and CDR2 SYDVKM. This CDR3 has 15 residues. With V trimmed by 4 bases and J by 8 bases, 11 bases remained unmatched.

The CDR3 DNA follows: TGTGCCAGCAGTACAGGGGTCTATGGCTACACCTTC. Amino acids: CASSTGVYGYTF. The chain combines TRBV28 with TRBJ1-2, with TRBD1 matching 7 bases. Trimming took 5 bases from V and 4 from J; bases not matched to a gene: 1. This CDR3 contains 12 residues. Germline CDR1 is MDHEN and CDR2 is SYDVKM.

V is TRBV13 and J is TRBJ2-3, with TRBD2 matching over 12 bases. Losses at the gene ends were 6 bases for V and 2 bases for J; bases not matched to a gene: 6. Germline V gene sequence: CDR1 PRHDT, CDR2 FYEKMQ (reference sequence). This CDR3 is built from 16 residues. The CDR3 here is CASRTLAGGITDTQYF. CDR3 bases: TGTGCCAGCAGAACTCTAGCGGGAGGGATCACAGATACGCAGTATTTT.

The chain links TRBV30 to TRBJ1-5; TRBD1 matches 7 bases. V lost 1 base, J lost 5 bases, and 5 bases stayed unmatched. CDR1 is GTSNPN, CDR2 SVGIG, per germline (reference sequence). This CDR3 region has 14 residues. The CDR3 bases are TGTGCCTGGAGTGGTGGAGGGGGCCATCAGCCCCAGCATTTT. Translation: CAWSGGGGHQPQHF.

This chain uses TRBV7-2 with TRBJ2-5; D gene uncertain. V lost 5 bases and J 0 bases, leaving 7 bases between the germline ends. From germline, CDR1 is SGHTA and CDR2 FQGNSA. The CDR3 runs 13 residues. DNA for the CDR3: TGTGCCAGCAGCCTCCGGGACCAAGAGACCCAGTACTTC. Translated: CASSLRDQETQYF.

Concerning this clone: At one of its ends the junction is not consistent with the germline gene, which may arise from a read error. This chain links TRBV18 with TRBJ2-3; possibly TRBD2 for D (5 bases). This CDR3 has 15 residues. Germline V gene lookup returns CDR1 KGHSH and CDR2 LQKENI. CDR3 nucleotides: TGTGCCAGCGCACCGGGCGGGTTAGGTACAGATACGCAGTATTTT. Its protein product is CASAPGGLGTDTQYF.

The CDR3 loop is CSATPGGYTF. The CDR3 coding sequence is TGCAGTGCTACACCGGGAGGCTACACCTTC. The chain uses TRBV20-1 and TRBJ1-2, with D hard to call. V dropped 4 bases and J dropped 8 bases, with 8 bases sitting between them. The CDR3 consists of 10 residues. CDR1 DFQATT and CDR2 SNEGSKA come from the germline V gene (reference sequence).

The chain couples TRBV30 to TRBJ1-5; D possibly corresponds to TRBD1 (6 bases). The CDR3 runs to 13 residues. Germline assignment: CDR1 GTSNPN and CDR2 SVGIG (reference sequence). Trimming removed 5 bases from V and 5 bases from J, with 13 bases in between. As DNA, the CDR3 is TGTGCCTGGTCCCGACAGGATGATCAGCCCCAGCATTTT. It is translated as CAWSRQDDQPQHF. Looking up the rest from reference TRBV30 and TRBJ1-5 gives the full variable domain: SQTIHQWPATLVQPVGSPLSLECTVEGTSNPNLYWYRQAAGRGLQLLFYSVGIGQISSEVPQNLSASRPQDRQFILSSKKLLLSDSGFYLCAWSRQDDQPQHFGDGTRLSIL.

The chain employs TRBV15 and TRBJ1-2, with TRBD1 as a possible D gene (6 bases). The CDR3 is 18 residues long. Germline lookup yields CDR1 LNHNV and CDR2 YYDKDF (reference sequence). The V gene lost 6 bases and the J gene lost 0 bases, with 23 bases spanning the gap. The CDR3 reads CATRGGGQTALTNYGYTF. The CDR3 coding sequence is TGTGCCACCAGAGGGGGTGGTCAGACCGCCCTTACTAACTATGGCTACACCTTC.